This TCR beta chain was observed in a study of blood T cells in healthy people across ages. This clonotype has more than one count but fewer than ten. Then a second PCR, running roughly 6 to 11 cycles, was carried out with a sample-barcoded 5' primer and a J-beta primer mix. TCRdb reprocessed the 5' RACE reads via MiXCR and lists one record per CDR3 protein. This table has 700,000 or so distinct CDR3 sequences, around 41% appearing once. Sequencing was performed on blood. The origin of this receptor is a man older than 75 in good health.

The CDR3 DNA follows: TGTGCCAGCAGTGATGAGACAGGGCGTAAAGCTTTCTTT. Translation gives CASSDETGRKAFF. This rearrangement joins TRBV25-1 to TRBJ1-1, with TRBD1 identical over 7 bases. Trimming at V came to 3 bases and at J to 9 bases, leaving 7 bases not matched to a gene. The CDR3 contains 13 residues. CDR1 is MGHDK and CDR2 is SYGVNS in the germline V gene.